Each of the 9 T cell receptor beta chains below was sequenced from the same sample in a study of OX40 agonist ivuxolimab in advanced cancers. The method was immunoSEQ multiplex PCR; TCRdb's version includes in-frame clones alone and lacks a portion of them. The sample carries some 42,000 clones, 87% recorded once. This material consisted of CD4+ or CD8+ T cells sorted from blood, taken in a trial of the OX40 agonist ivuxolimab. These receptors came from an adult with an advanced solid tumor such as melanoma, head and neck, liver or kidney cancer.

The rearrangement links TRBV5-8 to TRBJ1-2, with TRBD1 matching 8 bases. V gave up 4 bases and J gave up 3 bases; unmatched junction bases: 11. In germline, CDR1 is SGHTS, CDR2 YDEGEE. This CDR3 has 16 residues. CDR3: CASSPTGASLDYGYTF. CDR3 DNA: TGTGCCAGCAGCCCGACAGGGGCCAGTTTGGACTATGGCTACACCTTC.

The CDR3 region is CASSFGGAVGYTF. For the CDR3, the DNA is TGTGCCAGCAGCTTTGGAGGGGCCGTAGGCTACACCTTC. The chain has TRBV7-2 and TRBJ1-2; tentatively, D is TRBD1 (5 bases). V lost 3 bases, J lost 8 bases, and 13 bases lay in between. This CDR3 is 13 amino acids long. Germline V CDR1 and CDR2: SGHTA, FQGNSA.

Judged by abundance, this clone is large. The chain carries TRBV19 and TRBJ2-2, with D possibly TRBD2 on 6 matching bases. The V gene's germline CDR1 is LNHDA and CDR2 SQIVND (reference sequence). The V gene lost 3 bases and the J gene lost 7 bases, with 9 bases spanning the gap. The CDR3 length is 13 residues. DNA for the CDR3: TGTGCCAGTAGTATCGGGGGAATCGGGGAGCTGTTTTTT. Translated: CASSIGGIGELFF.

The chain joins TRBV10-3 to TRBJ2-7, with unresolved D. The V and J ends lost 2 bases and 0 bases respectively, with 8 bases between them. The CDR3 spans 14 residues. Per germline, CDR1 ENHRY and CDR2 SYGVKD. Here the CDR3 DNA reads TGTGCCATCAGTGAGGGACCGAACTCCTACGAGCAGTACTTC. Translation: CAISEGPNSYEQYF.

The rearrangement links TRBV7-9 to TRBJ1-2; TRBD1 matches 9 bases. The CDR3 has 13 amino acids. V shed 5 bases and J 7 bases; nucleotides not matched to a gene: 5. Per the germline V gene, CDR1 is SEHNR and CDR2 is FQNEAQ (reference sequence). CDR3 DNA sequence: TGTGCCAGCAGCCCACAGGGGGCGTTTGGCTACACCTTC. This translates into CASSPQGAFGYTF.

This chain links TRBV7-9 with TRBJ2-5; 7 nucleotides agree with TRBD1. CDR3 size: 13 residues. CDR1 and CDR2 from the germline V gene are SEHNR and FQNEAQ (reference sequence). Unmatched junction bases numbered 0, after V lost 1 base and J lost 4 bases. CDR3 nucleotides: TGTGCCAGCAGCTTAGGACAGGGAGAGACCCAGTACTTC. Translating it yields CASSLGQGETQYF.

For the CDR3, the DNA is TGTGCCAGCAGCTTAGGGGGGGGACAGACCTCCTACGAGCAGTACTTC. Its translation is CASSLGGGQTSYEQYF. The chain has TRBV7-9 and TRBJ2-7, with D perhaps TRBD1 or TRBD2 (7 bases each). V was cut by 1 base and J by 0 bases, with 13 bases left in between. The CDR3 has 16 amino acids. Germline V gives CDR1 SEHNR, CDR2 FQNEAQ (reference sequence). The whole variable domain, remainder taken from reference TRBV7-9 and TRBJ2-7, is DTGVSQNPRHKITKRGQNVTFRCDPISEHNRLYWYRQTLGQGPEFLTYFQNEAQLEKSRLLSDRFSAERPKGSFSTLEIQRTEQGDSAMYLCASSLGGGQTSYEQYFGPGTRLTVT.

The rearrangement links TRBV5-1 to TRBJ1-3; no clear D gene. This CDR3 has 16 residues. Germline values: CDR1 SGHRS, CDR2 YFSETQ. Trimming left V 3 bases short and J 0 bases short, with 13 bases between. The CDR3 DNA sequence: TGCGCCAGCAGCTCTACGACGGGTTTCTCTGGAAACACCATATATTTT. Its protein is CASSSTTGFSGNTIYF.

The chain links TRBV9 to TRBJ1-4; D gene uncertain. V dropped 2 bases and J dropped 3 bases, with 5 bases sitting between them. This CDR3 spans 13 amino acids. Germline CDR1 is SGDLS and CDR2 is YYNGEE. This chain's CDR3 is CASSVGANEKLFF. CDR3 bases: TGTGCCAGCAGCGTCGGAGCTAATGAAAAACTGTTTTTT.